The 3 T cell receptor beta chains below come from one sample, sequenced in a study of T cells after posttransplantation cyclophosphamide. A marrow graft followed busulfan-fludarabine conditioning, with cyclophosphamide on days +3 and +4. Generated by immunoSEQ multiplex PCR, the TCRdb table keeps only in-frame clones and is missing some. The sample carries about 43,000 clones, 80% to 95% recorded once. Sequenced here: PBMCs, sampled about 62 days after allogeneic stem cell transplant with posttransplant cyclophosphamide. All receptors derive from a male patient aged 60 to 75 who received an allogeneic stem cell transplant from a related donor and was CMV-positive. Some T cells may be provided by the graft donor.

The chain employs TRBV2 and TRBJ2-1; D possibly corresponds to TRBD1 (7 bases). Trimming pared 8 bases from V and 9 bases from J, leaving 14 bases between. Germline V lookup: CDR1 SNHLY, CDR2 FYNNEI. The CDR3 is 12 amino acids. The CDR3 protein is CASYPGGFEQFF. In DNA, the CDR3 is TGTGCCAGCTACCCAGGGGGGTTTGAGCAGTTCTTC. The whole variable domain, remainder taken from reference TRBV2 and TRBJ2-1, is EPEVTQTPSHQVTQMGQEVILRCVPISNHLYFYWYRQILGQKVEFLVSFYNNEISEKSEIFDDQFSVERPDGSNFTLKIRSTKLEDSAMYFCASYPGGFEQFFGPGTRLTVL.

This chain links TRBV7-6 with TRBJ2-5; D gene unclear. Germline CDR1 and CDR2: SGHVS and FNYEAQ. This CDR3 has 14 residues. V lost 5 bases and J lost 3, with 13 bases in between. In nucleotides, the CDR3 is TGTGCCAGCAGCCTACGAGGCTCAGAAGAGACCCAGTACTTC. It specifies CASSLRGSEETQYF.

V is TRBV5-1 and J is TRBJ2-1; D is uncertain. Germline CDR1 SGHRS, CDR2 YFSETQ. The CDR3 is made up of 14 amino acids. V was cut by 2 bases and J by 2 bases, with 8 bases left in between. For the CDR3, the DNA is TGCGCCAGCAGCTTAGGAGACCCCTACAATGAGCAGTTCTTC. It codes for CASSLGDPYNEQFF.